A selection of T cell receptor beta chains follows, all from one sample in a study of blood T cells in healthy people across ages. TCRdb called the 5' RACE reads again in MiXCR, with one record for every CDR3 protein. The repertoire holds about 640,000 distinct CDR3 sequences, with roughly 50% as singletons. Sequencing input: blood. These TCRs come from a man between 60 and 75 years old in good health. Each CDR3 is given with its conserved first and last residue. The order of the fields is D gene, V gene, clone size, J gene, CDR3 protein, CDR3 DNA. D genes are given only for firm matches. Size tells how often a clone was seen (once, few, many) or the class of an expanded clone, and some rows leave it out.

d_call: .; v_call: TRBV28; clone_size: many; j_call: TRBJ2-7; cdr3_aa: CASSLGDYEQYF; cdr3_nt: TGTGCCAGCAGCTTGGGAGACTACGAGCAGTACTTC
d_call: TRBD1; v_call: TRBV6-5; clone_size: few; j_call: TRBJ2-5; cdr3_aa: CASSPGQGPGVPQYF; cdr3_nt: TGTGCCAGCAGTCCAGGACAGGGTCCGGGGGTGCCCCAGTACTTC
d_call: TRBD1; v_call: TRBV5-1; clone_size: .; j_call: TRBJ2-7; cdr3_aa: CASSLAGTDYNEQYF; cdr3_nt: TGCGCCAGCAGCCTCGCCGGGACAGACTACAATGAGCAGTACTTC
d_call: .; v_call: TRBV5-1; clone_size: .; j_call: TRBJ2-7; cdr3_aa: CASSLGGSQTYEQYF; cdr3_nt: TGCGCCAGCAGCTTGGGGGGCAGCCAGACTTACGAGCAGTACTTC
d_call: .; v_call: TRBV3-1; clone_size: few; j_call: TRBJ1-2; cdr3_aa: CASSLTGIGGYTF; cdr3_nt: TGTGCCAGCAGCCTTACAGGGATCGGCGGCTACACCTTC
d_call: .; v_call: TRBV10-3; clone_size: once; j_call: TRBJ2-5; cdr3_aa: CAISEGPAYQETQYF; cdr3_nt: TGTGCCATCAGTGAAGGTCCCGCCTATCAAGAGACCCAGTACTTC
d_call: TRBD2; v_call: TRBV6-5; clone_size: few; j_call: TRBJ2-7; cdr3_aa: CASSWGGSSYEQYF; cdr3_nt: TGTGCCAGCAGTTGGGGCGGGAGCTCCTACGAGCAGTACTTC
d_call: TRBD2; v_call: TRBV7-2; clone_size: many; j_call: TRBJ2-1; cdr3_aa: CASSLRLAGGDEQFF; cdr3_nt: TGTGCCAGCAGCCTCAGACTAGCGGGGGGCGATGAGCAGTTCTTC
d_call: .; v_call: TRBV25-1; clone_size: .; j_call: TRBJ2-7; cdr3_aa: CASSPGSLGEQYF; cdr3_nt: TGTGCCAGCAGTCCAGGGTCTTTGGGCGAGCAGTACTTC
d_call: .; v_call: TRBV4-1; clone_size: few; j_call: TRBJ1-4; cdr3_aa: CASSAQGGPAGLKWPNEKLFF; cdr3_nt: TGCGCCAGCAGCGCACAAGGAGGCCCGGCAGGGTTAAAATGGCCTAATGAAAAACTGTTTTTT
d_call: .; v_call: TRBV20-1; clone_size: .; j_call: TRBJ2-2; cdr3_aa: CSARPGFTNTGELFF; cdr3_nt: TGCAGTGCTAGGCCGGGTTTCACGAACACCGGGGAGCTGTTTTTT
d_call: .; v_call: TRBV4-1; clone_size: .; j_call: TRBJ1-2; cdr3_aa: CASSPGPTWDYGYTF; cdr3_nt: TGCGCCAGCAGCCCCGGACCGACTTGGGACTATGGCTACACCTTC
d_call: TRBD2; v_call: TRBV6-5; clone_size: .; j_call: TRBJ2-7; cdr3_aa: CASRMTSGGNYEQYF; cdr3_nt: TGTGCCAGCAGAATGACTAGCGGGGGTAACTACGAGCAGTACTTC
d_call: .; v_call: TRBV20-1; clone_size: .; j_call: TRBJ2-5; cdr3_aa: CSARTGFQETQYF; cdr3_nt: TGCAGTGCCCGAACCGGGTTCCAAGAGACCCAGTACTTC
d_call: TRBD2; v_call: TRBV20-1; clone_size: few; j_call: TRBJ2-1; cdr3_aa: CSAQTPSGGVNEQFF; cdr3_nt: TGCAGTGCACAAACCCCCAGCGGGGGGGTGAATGAGCAGTTCTTC
d_call: .; v_call: TRBV21-1; clone_size: .; j_call: TRBJ1-1; cdr3_aa: CASSKDSAGPGGAFF; cdr3_nt: TGTGCCAGCAGCAAAGACTCGGCGGGACCCGGGGGAGCTTTCTTT
d_call: TRBD2; v_call: TRBV2; clone_size: once; j_call: TRBJ2-3; cdr3_aa: CASSPRVAGPGDTQYF; cdr3_nt: TGTGCCAGCAGTCCTCGGGTAGCGGGCCCGGGAGATACGCAGTATTTT
d_call: .; v_call: TRBV2; clone_size: .; j_call: TRBJ1-4; cdr3_aa: CATQENNEKLFF; cdr3_nt: TGTGCCACTCAGGAAAACAATGAAAAACTGTTTTTT
d_call: .; v_call: TRBV29-1; clone_size: .; j_call: TRBJ2-5; cdr3_aa: CSVDPPGDRYF; cdr3_nt: TGCAGCGTTGATCCCCCAGGGGATAGGTACTTC
d_call: TRBD2; v_call: TRBV5-1; clone_size: .; j_call: TRBJ2-1; cdr3_aa: CASSLAAGGQGIWFF; cdr3_nt: TGCGCCAGCAGCTTGGCCGCGGGGGGGCAGGGTATCTGGTTCTTC
d_call: .; v_call: TRBV18; clone_size: .; j_call: TRBJ2-1; cdr3_aa: CASSPEHNEQFF; cdr3_nt: TGTGCCAGCTCACCAGAGCACAATGAGCAGTTCTTC
d_call: TRBD1; v_call: TRBV27; clone_size: few; j_call: TRBJ2-5; cdr3_aa: CASSPFRQGAIVETQYF; cdr3_nt: TGTGCCAGCAGTCCCTTCCGACAGGGGGCCATAGTAGAGACCCAGTACTTC
d_call: TRBD2; v_call: TRBV19; clone_size: .; j_call: TRBJ2-7; cdr3_aa: CASSPTRGGYNEQYF; cdr3_nt: TGTGCCAGTAGCCCCACTCGCGGGGGGTACAATGAGCAGTACTTC
d_call: .; v_call: TRBV3-1; clone_size: .; j_call: TRBJ2-5; cdr3_aa: CASSQTRSETQYF; cdr3_nt: TGTGCCAGCAGCCAGACTAGATCGGAGACCCAGTACTTC
d_call: .; v_call: TRBV7-2; clone_size: .; j_call: TRBJ1-2; cdr3_aa: CASTFGPGGDGYTF; cdr3_nt: TGTGCCAGCACTTTTGGTCCGGGAGGGGATGGCTACACCTTC
d_call: TRBD2; v_call: TRBV5-1; clone_size: .; j_call: TRBJ2-7; cdr3_aa: CASSWGLAGVSYEQYF; cdr3_nt: TGCGCCAGCTCATGGGGTCTAGCGGGGGTTTCCTACGAGCAGTACTTC
d_call: .; v_call: TRBV5-1; clone_size: many; j_call: TRBJ2-4; cdr3_aa: CASSLGENIQYF; cdr3_nt: TGTGCCAGCAGCTTAGGGGAAAACATTCAGTACTTC
d_call: .; v_call: TRBV7-2; clone_size: .; j_call: TRBJ2-5; cdr3_aa: CASRRPGRWETQYF; cdr3_nt: TGTGCCAGCAGAAGGCCAGGGCGGTGGGAGACCCAGTACTTC
d_call: .; v_call: TRBV9; clone_size: .; j_call: TRBJ2-5; cdr3_aa: CASSRQSQETQYF; cdr3_nt: TGTGCCAGCAGTCGACAGAGCCAAGAGACCCAGTACTTC
d_call: .; v_call: TRBV6-2/TRBV6-3; clone_size: .; j_call: TRBJ1-5; cdr3_aa: CASSYSQGRGNQPQHF; cdr3_nt: TGTGCCAGCAGTTACTCTCAGGGAAGGGGCAATCAGCCCCAGCATTTT
d_call: TRBD2; v_call: TRBV20-1; clone_size: few; j_call: TRBJ2-1; cdr3_aa: CSASILRGRGGRWLEQFF; cdr3_nt: TGCAGTGCTTCCATCCTCCGGGGGCGGGGGGGCCGTTGGCTTGAGCAGTTCTTC
d_call: .; v_call: TRBV27; clone_size: few; j_call: TRBJ2-1; cdr3_aa: CASQTSTPPEQFF; cdr3_nt: TGTGCCAGCCAAACTTCCACTCCCCCAGAGCAGTTCTTC